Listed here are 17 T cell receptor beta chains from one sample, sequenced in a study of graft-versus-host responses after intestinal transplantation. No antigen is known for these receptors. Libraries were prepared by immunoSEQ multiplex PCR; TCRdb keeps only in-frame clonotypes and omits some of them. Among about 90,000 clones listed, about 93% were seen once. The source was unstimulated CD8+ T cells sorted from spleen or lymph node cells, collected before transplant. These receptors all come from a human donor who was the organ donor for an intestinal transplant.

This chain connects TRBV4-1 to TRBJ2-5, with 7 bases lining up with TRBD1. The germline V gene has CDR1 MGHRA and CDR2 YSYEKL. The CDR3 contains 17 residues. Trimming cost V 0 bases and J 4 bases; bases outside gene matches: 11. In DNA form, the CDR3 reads TGCGCCAGCAGCCAAGATAGGTACAGGGGTGTTGGAGAGACCCAGTACTTC. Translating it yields CASSQDRYRGVGETQYF.

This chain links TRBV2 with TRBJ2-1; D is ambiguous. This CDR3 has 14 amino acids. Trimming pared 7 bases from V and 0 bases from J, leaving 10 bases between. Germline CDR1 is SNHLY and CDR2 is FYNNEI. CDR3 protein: CASTPSSSYNEQFF. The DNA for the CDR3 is TGTGCCAGCACCCCTTCGAGCTCCTACAATGAGCAGTTCTTC. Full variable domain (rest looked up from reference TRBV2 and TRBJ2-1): EPEVTQTPSHQVTQMGQEVILRCVPISNHLYFYWYRQILGQKVEFLVSFYNNEISEKSEIFDDQFSVERPDGSNFTLKIRSTKLEDSAMYFCASTPSSSYNEQFFGPGTRLTVL.

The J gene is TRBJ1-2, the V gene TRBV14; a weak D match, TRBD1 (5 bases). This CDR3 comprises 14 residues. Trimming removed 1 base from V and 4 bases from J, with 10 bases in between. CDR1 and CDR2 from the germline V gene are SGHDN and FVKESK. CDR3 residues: CASSQAPGPYGYTF. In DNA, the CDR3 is TGTGCCAGCAGCCAAGCCCCAGGGCCCTATGGCTACACCTTC.

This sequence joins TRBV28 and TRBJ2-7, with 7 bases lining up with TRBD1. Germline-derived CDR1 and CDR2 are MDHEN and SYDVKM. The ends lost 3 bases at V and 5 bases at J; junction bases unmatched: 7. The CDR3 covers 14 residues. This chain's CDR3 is CASSFSTTGHEQYF. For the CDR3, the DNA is TGTGCCAGCAGTTTCTCCACGACAGGGCACGAGCAGTACTTC.

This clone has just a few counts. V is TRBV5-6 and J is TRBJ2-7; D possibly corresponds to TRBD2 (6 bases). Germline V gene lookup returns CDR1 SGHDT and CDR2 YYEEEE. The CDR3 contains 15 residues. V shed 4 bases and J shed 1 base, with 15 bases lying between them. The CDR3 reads CASSATSRTSYEQYF. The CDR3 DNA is TGTGCCAGCAGCGCCACTAGCCGAACATCCTACGAGCAGTACTTC. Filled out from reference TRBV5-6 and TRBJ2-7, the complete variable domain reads DAGVTQSPTHLIKTRGQQVTLRCSPKSGHDTVSWYQQALGQGPQFIFQYYEEEERQRGNFPDRFSGHQFPNYSSELNVNALLLGDSALYLCASSATSRTSYEQYFGPGTRLTVT.

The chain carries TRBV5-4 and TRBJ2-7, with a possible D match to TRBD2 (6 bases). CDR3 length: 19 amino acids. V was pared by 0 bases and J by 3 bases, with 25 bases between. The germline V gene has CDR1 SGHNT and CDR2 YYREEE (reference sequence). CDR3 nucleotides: TGTGCCAGCAGCTTGGATGTTTCGCTGGAGACCGGGGAGGACTACGAGCAGTACTTC. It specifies CASSLDVSLETGEDYEQYF.

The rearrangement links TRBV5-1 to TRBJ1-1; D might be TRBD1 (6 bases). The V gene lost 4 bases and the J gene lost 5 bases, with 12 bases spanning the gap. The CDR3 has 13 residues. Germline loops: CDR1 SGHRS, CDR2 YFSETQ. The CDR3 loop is CASSLWTDTEAFF. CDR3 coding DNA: TGCGCCAGCAGCCTATGGACAGATACTGAAGCTTTCTTT.

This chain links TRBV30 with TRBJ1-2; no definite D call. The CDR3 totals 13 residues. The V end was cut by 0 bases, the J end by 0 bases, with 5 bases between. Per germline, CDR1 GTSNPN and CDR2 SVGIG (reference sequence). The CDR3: CAWSVGANYGYTF. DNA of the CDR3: TGTGCCTGGAGTGTGGGAGCTAACTATGGCTACACCTTC.

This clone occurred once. Written as DNA, the CDR3 is TGTGCCAGCGGACCCCAGGGGGCCAATGAGCAGTTCTTC. Residues: CASGPQGANEQFF. The chain joins TRBV6-1 to TRBJ2-1; 8 nucleotides line up with TRBD1. Trimming took 8 bases from V and 6 from J; bases not matched to a gene: 6. Germline V gives CDR1 MNHNS, CDR2 SASEGT. The CDR3 runs 13 residues.

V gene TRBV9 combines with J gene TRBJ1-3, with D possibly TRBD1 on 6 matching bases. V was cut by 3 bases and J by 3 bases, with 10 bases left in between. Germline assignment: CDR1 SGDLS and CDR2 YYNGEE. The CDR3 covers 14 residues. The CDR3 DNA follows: TGTGCCAGCAGCGCACACAGGGATGGAAACACCATATATTTT. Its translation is CASSAHRDGNTIYF.

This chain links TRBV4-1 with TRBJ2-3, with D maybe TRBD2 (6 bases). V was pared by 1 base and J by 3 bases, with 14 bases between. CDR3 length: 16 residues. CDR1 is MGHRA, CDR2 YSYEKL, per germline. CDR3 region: CASSQGVGLATDTQYF. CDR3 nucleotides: TGCGCCAGCAGCCAAGGGGTAGGGCTAGCGACAGATACGCAGTATTTT.

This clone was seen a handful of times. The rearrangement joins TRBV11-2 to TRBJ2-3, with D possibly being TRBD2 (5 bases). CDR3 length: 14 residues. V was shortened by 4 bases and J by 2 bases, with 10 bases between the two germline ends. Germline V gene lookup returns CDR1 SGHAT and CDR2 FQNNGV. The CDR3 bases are TGTGCCAGCAGCTCGAGCGGTTACACAGATACGCAGTATTTT. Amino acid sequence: CASSSSGYTDTQYF.

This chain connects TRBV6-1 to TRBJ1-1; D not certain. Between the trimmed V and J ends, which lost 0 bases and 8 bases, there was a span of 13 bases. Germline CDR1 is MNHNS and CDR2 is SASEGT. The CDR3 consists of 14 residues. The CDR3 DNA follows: TGTGCCAGCAGTGAAGCCGGAGAGGGCGGGGAAGCTTTCTTT. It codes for CASSEAGEGGEAFF.

The CDR3 bases are TGCGCCAGCAGCCATTCGAACAGGGTCCCCCTCTACGAGCAGTACTTC. Protein sequence: CASSHSNRVPLYEQYF. The V and J genes are TRBV4-3 and TRBJ2-7, with D maybe TRBD1 (6 bases). This CDR3 contains 16 residues. The V end was cut by 3 bases, the J end by 3 bases, with 18 bases between. Looked up from germline, CDR1 is LGHNA and CDR2 is YSLEER.

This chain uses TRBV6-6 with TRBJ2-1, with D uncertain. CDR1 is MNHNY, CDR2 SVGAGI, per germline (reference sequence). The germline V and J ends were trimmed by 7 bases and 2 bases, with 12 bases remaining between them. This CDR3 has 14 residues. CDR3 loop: CASTNGLAYNEQFF. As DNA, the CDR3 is TGTGCCAGCACCAATGGCCTAGCCTACAATGAGCAGTTCTTC.

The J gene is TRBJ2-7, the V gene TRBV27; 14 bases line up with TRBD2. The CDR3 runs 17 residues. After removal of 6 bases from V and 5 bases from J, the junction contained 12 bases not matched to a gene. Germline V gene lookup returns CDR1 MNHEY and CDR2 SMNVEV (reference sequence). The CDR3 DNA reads TGTGCCAGCAGCCATACTCCGGGACTAGCGGGAGTCGACGAGCAGTACTTC. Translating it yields CASSHTPGLAGVDEQYF.

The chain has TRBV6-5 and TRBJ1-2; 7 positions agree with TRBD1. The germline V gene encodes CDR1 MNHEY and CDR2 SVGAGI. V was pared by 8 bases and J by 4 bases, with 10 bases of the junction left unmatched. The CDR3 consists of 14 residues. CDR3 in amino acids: CASATGEGSYGYTF. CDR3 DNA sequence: TGTGCCAGCGCAACAGGGGAAGGGTCCTATGGCTACACCTTC.